This TCR beta chain emerged from a study of regulatory T cells in long-lasting Graves disease. Whole-study findings and limits: Persistent disease samples used TRBV28, TRBJ1-2 and TRBJ2-5 preferentially. Limited sample numbers may have lowered accuracy.

Many counts were recorded for this clonotype. Its antigen is currently unknown. Time point defined: newly diagnosed GD, antithyroid drugs for less than 3 months. The authors made the TCR library using RNA they extracted from PBMCs. Graves' disease diagnosis relied on American Thyroid Association guidelines. Enrollment of patients was through an endocrinology department in Xi'an, China. CDR1 and CDR2 (germline): MNHEY, SMNVEV (reference sequence). CDR3 length equals 18 residues. Germline trimming cut 5 bases from V and 4 bases from J; bases unmatched to any gene: 11. Construction of the TCR beta libraries employed iRepertoire HTBI primers in conjunction with Arm-PCR of CDR3 regions. TCRdb reprocessed the multiplex PCR reads via MiXCR and lists one record per CDR3 protein. Of approximately 400,000 distinct CDR3 sequences listed, 15% were seen once; the top ten hold roughly 7.7%. These sequences were also reported in another study, on T cells in Graves' hyperthyroidism and ophthalmopathy.

The chain links TRBV27 to TRBJ2-3; 14 nucleotides agree with TRBD2. The origin of this receptor is a middle-aged woman with Graves disease. Sequences were derived from peripheral blood mononuclear cells (PBMCs), sampled at new diagnosis, from a patient treated with antithyroid drugs. CDR3 sequence: CASSPPGTSGRVSDTQYF. CDR3 sequence (DNA): TGTGCCAGCAGTCCCCCCGGGACTAGCGGGAGAGTGTCAGATACGCAGTATTTT.